The present entry profiles one T cell receptor (beta chain) with its context. The germline V and J ends were trimmed by 1 base and 6 bases, with 6 bases remaining between them. The V gene's germline CDR1 is SNHLY and CDR2 FYNNEI. The CDR3 is made up of 12 amino acids. This specimen comes from a study of blood T cell repertoires in COVID-19. Overall study context: COVID-19 samples from acute and convalescent phases originated in the United States, Italy and Spain. Nucleic acid was either cDNA or gDNA, and it came from T cells, B-cell-depleted T cells, or PBMCs.

As handled by the study authors: Reference gene primer amplification yielded estimated nucleated cell counts. Libraries were prepared by immunoSEQ multiplex PCR; TCRdb keeps only in-frame clonotypes and omits some of them. Clone size and the V and J calls come from that table; the DNA yielded D and trimming. Found here are approximately 50,000 clones, approximately 80% of them singletons; the top ten hold around 42%. The receptor was derived from a man between 65 and 85 years old with active or convalescent COVID-19. Sequenced input: peripheral blood. The chain is built from TRBV2 and TRBJ1-2, with unresolved D. CDR3 bases: TGTGCCAGCAGTGAAGGAGGGAATGGCTACACCTTC. Its protein is CASSEGGNGYTF.